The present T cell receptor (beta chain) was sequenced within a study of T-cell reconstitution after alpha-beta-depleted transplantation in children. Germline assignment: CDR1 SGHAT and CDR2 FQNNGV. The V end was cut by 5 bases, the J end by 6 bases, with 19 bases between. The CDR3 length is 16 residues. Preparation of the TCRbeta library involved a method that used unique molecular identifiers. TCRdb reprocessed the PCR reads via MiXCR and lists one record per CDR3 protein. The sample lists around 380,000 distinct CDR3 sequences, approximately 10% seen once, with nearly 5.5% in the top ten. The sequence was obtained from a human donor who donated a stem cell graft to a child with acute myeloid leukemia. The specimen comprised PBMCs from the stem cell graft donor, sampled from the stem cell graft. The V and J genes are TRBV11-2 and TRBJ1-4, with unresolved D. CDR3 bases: TGTGCCAGCAGCCTTCTCCGACGACGTACAGATGAAAAACTGTTTTTT. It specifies CASSLLRRRTDEKLFF.